Listed here is a single TCR beta chain. TCRdb re-called the 5' RACE reads through MiXCR, storing one row per CDR3 protein. Here the sample spans roughly 75,000 distinct CDR3 sequences, around 16% being singletons. The germline gives CDR1 SEHNR, CDR2 FQNEAQ (reference sequence). The junction had 11 bases not matched to a gene; V was cut back by 5 bases and J by 5 bases. The CDR3 spans 17 residues. These data belong to a study of early T cells in non-severe SARS-CoV-2 infection. Looking at the study overall: Sequencing of bulk RNA from unsorted whole blood was done, without chain pairing.

The sequence derives from an adult who was a healthcare worker with PCR-confirmed SARS-CoV-2 infection or an uninfected control (not recorded which). The chain recombines TRBV7-9 with TRBJ2-5, with TRBD2 identical over 13 bases. The sample consisted of whole blood. The CDR3 nucleotides are TGTGCCAGCAGCCAGGGACTAGCGGGATTCCTTCCGGAGACCCAGTACTTC. Protein product: CASSQGLAGFLPETQYF.